The clone carrying this TCR beta chain has a handful of counts. Its antigen is unidentified. This record belongs to a study of cytomegalovirus exposure and HLA in healthy donors. Although they were nominally healthy when sampled, donors likely had unrecorded immune exposures. Losses at the gene ends were 5 bases for V and 6 bases for J; bases not matched to a gene: 13. This CDR3 is 15 amino acids long. Germline assignment: CDR1 GTSNPN and CDR2 SVGIG (reference sequence). PCR amplification relied on 60 Vbeta primers (plus 13 Jbeta primers). Sequenced by immunoSEQ multiplex PCR; TCRdb stores in-frame clones only, minus some. Found here are 110,000 to 150,000 clones, approximately 78% of them singletons; the top ten hold 2% to 3%. Study-level findings and limits: Judged likely to be a sequencing artifact was a cluster of highly shared sequence variants.

The receptor was derived from a woman between 18 and 29 years old in good health and CMV-seropositive. The chain employs TRBV30 and TRBJ1-5; TRBD1 aligns across 7 bases. Sequences were obtained from PBMCs. CDR3 sequence reads: CAWSQRTGAFQPQHF. For the CDR3, the DNA is TGTGCCTGGTCCCAACGAACAGGGGCTTTTCAGCCCCAGCATTTT.